Sequencing of this TCR beta chain was carried out in a study of graft-versus-host responses after intestinal transplantation. The germline CDR1 and CDR2 sequences are MDHEN and SYDVKM. V lost 10 bases to trimming and J lost 3 bases, with 19 bases between them. The CDR3 loop spans 14 amino acids. In regard to this clone: Antigen specificity is unknown.

Study observations and caveats: Peak GvH clone levels in circulation were associated with early post-transplant HvG declines. Graft-versus-host to host-versus-graft clonal ratios in allografts were high in patients with graft-donor T cell macrochimerism.

The repertoire was sequenced with immunoSEQ multiplex PCR; TCRdb's copy has only in-frame clones and lacks some. The profile shows about 51,000 clones, more than 70% of them singletons. Sequencing was performed on unstimulated CD4+ T cells sorted from spleen or lymph node cells, taken before transplant. This sequence joins TRBV28 and TRBJ2-7; weak D call: TRBD2 (5 bases). The receptor comes from a human donor who was the organ donor for an intestinal transplant. The CDR3 nucleotides read TGTGCCACTCTCCTCGGGTTCAGCGGCTACGAGCAGTACTTC. It specifies CATLLGFSGYEQYF.